What follows are 24 T cell receptor beta chains derived from one specimen sequenced in a study of OX40 agonist ivuxolimab in advanced cancers. Generated by immunoSEQ multiplex PCR, the TCRdb table keeps only in-frame clones and is missing some. The sample has tens of thousands of clones, around 89% seen once. The input for sequencing was CD4+ or CD8+ T cells sorted from blood, taken in a trial of the OX40 agonist ivuxolimab. These receptors were collected from an adult with an advanced solid tumor such as melanoma, head and neck, liver or kidney cancer.

The J gene is TRBJ1-2, the V gene TRBV19, with a weak D call TRBD1 (5 bases). The CDR3 is made up of 15 amino acids. Trimming took off 0 bases at V and 4 bases at J, with 12 bases between the two ends. Germline V lookup: CDR1 LNHDA, CDR2 SQIVND (reference sequence). The CDR3 coding sequence is TGTGCCAGTAGTATAGAGCGGGGGGGTTCCTATGGCTACACCTTC. As protein: CASSIERGGSYGYTF.

The rearrangement links TRBV5-4 to TRBJ1-4; TRBD1 might be the D (5 bases). Germline V lookup: CDR1 SGHNT, CDR2 YYREEE (reference sequence). Trimming took off 0 bases at V and 16 bases at J, with 22 bases between the two ends. The CDR3 extends over 15 amino acids. The chain's CDR3 is CASSLAGTRNENRFF. CDR3 coding DNA: TGTGCCAGCAGCTTGGCCGGGACCAGAAATGAAAATCGGTTTTTT.

V gene TRBV11-2 combines with J gene TRBJ1-4, with 10 bases matching TRBD1. Germline CDR1 reads SGHAT; CDR2 reads FQNNGV. The CDR3 covers 15 residues. J was trimmed by 8 bases and V by 5 bases; bases with no gene match: 8. The CDR3 nucleotides are TGTGCCAGCAGCAGAGTGACAGGGGGCGGAGAAAAACTGTTTTTT. This translates into CASSRVTGGGEKLFF.

The chain joins TRBV15 to TRBJ2-7; 7 bases line up with TRBD1. This CDR3 contains 16 residues. Germline V CDR1 and CDR2: LNHNV, YYDKDF (reference sequence). Germline trimming cut 1 base from V and 4 bases from J; bases unmatched to any gene: 10. The CDR3 nucleotides read TGTGCCACCAGCAGAGGTCGACAGGGTTTGACGTACGAGCAGTACTTC. Residues: CATSRGRQGLTYEQYF.

The chain is built from TRBV19 and TRBJ1-1; D unclear. The CDR3 runs to 12 residues. Trimming took off 1 base at V and 5 bases at J, with 5 bases between the two ends. Germline V gives CDR1 LNHDA, CDR2 SQIVND (reference sequence). The chain's CDR3 is CASSIARTEAFF. The CDR3 bases are TGTGCCAGTAGTATAGCCCGAACTGAAGCTTTCTTT.

The CDR3 loop reads CASSLGWIERTNNEQFF. The CDR3 DNA reads TGTGCCAGCAGCTTAGGTTGGATCGAGCGCACGAACAATGAGCAGTTCTTC. This chain joins TRBV11-3 and TRBJ2-1; D not resolved. The germline V and J ends were trimmed by 1 base and 5 bases, with 18 bases remaining between them. Looked up from germline, CDR1 is SGHNT and CDR2 is YENEEA. This CDR3 has 17 amino acids. The full variable domain, its missing parts supplied by reference TRBV11-3 and TRBJ2-1, is EAGVVQSPRYKIIEKKQPVAFWCNPISGHNTLYWYLQNLGQGPELLIRYENEEAVDDSQLPKDRFSAERLKGVDSTLKIQPAELGDSAVYLCASSLGWIERTNNEQFFGPGTRLTVL.

The chain links TRBV27 to TRBJ2-2, with D possibly matching TRBD1 (6 bases). CDR3 size: 15 residues. Germline CDR1 is MNHEY and CDR2 is SMNVEV (reference sequence). V shed 5 bases and J shed 8 bases, with 18 bases lying between them. CDR3 nucleotides: TGTGCCAGCAGTCCCGGGGCTGGGGGCGGGGGGGAGCTGTTTTTT. Translated: CASSPGAGGGGELFF.

The chain is built from TRBV6-5 and TRBJ2-1; TRBD1 matches 8 bases. Germline V gene sequence: CDR1 MNHEY, CDR2 SVGAGI. The V and J ends lost 4 bases and 6 bases, in that order; junction bases with no gene match: 8. CDR3 length: 15 amino acids. The CDR3 reads CASSFTGGSLNEQFF. Written as DNA, the CDR3 is TGTGCCAGCAGTTTCACAGGGGGGTCCCTCAATGAGCAGTTCTTC.

The chain has TRBV4-3 and TRBJ1-2, with 7 nucleotides matching TRBD1. The V segment lost 0 bases and the J segment 0 bases; nucleotides outside the gene matches: 4. The CDR3 runs 16 residues. The germline V gene encodes CDR1 LGHNA and CDR2 YSLEER. The CDR3 spells CASSQEEGATNYGYTF. The CDR3 DNA reads as TGCGCCAGCAGCCAAGAGGAGGGGGCGACTAACTATGGCTACACCTTC.

The chain has TRBV15 and TRBJ2-1; weak D call: TRBD2 (5 bases). Germline V gene lookup returns CDR1 LNHNV and CDR2 YYDKDF (reference sequence). CDR3 length: 14 amino acids. V was shortened by 3 bases and J by 4 bases, with 10 bases between the two germline ends. The CDR3 loop reads CATSRLADYNEQFF. In nucleotides, the CDR3 is TGTGCCACCAGCAGGCTAGCAGATTACAATGAGCAGTTCTTC.

The chain links TRBV6-1 to TRBJ2-7; D is possibly TRBD1 (6 bases). Trimming removed 4 bases at V and 1 base at J, with 11 bases between. The CDR3 extends over 14 amino acids. Germline CDR1 and CDR2: MNHNS and SASEGT. The CDR3 bases are TGTGCCAGCAGTGCTAGCAGGGGATCCTACGAGCAGTACTTC. Translating gives CASSASRGSYEQYF.

The DNA of the CDR3 is TGTGCCAGCTCCGTCGACCAGACTGAAGCTTTCTTT. Amino acids: CASSVDQTEAFF. The chain combines TRBV25-1 with TRBJ1-1; no firm D call. V was shortened by 8 bases and J by 5 bases, with 12 bases between the two germline ends. Germline CDR1 reads MGHDK; CDR2 reads SYGVNS. This CDR3 is built from 12 residues.

A single count supports this clone. This chain's CDR3 is CASVGWTGANYGYTF. Here the CDR3 DNA reads TGTGCCAGCGTAGGTTGGACAGGGGCTAACTATGGCTACACCTTC. The chain uses TRBV11-3 and TRBJ1-2, with 9 bases matching TRBD1. From germline, CDR1 is SGHNT and CDR2 YENEEA. The length of the CDR3 is 15 residues. V was clipped by 8 bases and J by 0 bases; unmatched bases: 7.

This clone was seen only once. V usage is TRBV9 and J usage is TRBJ1-2; 10 nucleotides agree with TRBD1. This CDR3 comprises 13 residues. Germline CDR1 and CDR2: SGDLS and YYNGEE. J gave up 6 bases and V 3 bases, and 2 bases lay outside the gene matches. The CDR3 DNA sequence: TGTGCCAGCAGCGCGGGGACAGGGGATGGCTACACCTTC. Translated, it gives CASSAGTGDGYTF.

The chain links TRBV6-5 to TRBJ2-1, with D possibly matching TRBD2 (5 bases). The CDR3 sequence is 15 residues long. V lost 2 bases and J 0 bases, leaving 8 bases between the germline ends. Germline CDR1 and CDR2: MNHEY and SVGAGI. The CDR3 protein is CASSYGLSSYNEQFF. CDR3 nucleotide sequence: TGTGCCAGCAGTTACGGACTGAGCTCCTACAATGAGCAGTTCTTC.

CDR3 nucleotides: TGTGCCAGCAGCCCGGGACAGGCCCTATTGCGGGGCTACACCTTC. Translation gives CASSPGQALLRGYTF. The chain uses TRBV11-2 and TRBJ1-2, with 8 nucleotides matching TRBD1. This CDR3 contains 15 residues. The trim removed 5 bases at V and 8 bases at J, leaving 13 bases unmatched. The V gene's germline CDR1 is SGHAT and CDR2 FQNNGV.

The chain links TRBV6-6 to TRBJ2-2; D uncertain. CDR3 length: 12 amino acids. Germline-derived CDR1 and CDR2 are MNHNY and SVGAGI (reference sequence). V lost 6 bases and J lost 7, with 9 bases in between. CDR3 in DNA: TGTGCCAGCAGCTTGGACCGCGGGGAGCTGTTTTTT. Protein sequence: CASSLDRGELFF.

V is TRBV11-1 and J is TRBJ2-2, with D perhaps matching TRBD1 (6 bases). The CDR3 consists of 15 residues. Germline V CDR1 and CDR2: SGHAT, FQDESV (reference sequence). Trimming shortened V by 1 base and J by 6 bases, and 12 bases separated the two germline ends. The CDR3 DNA reads TGTGCCAGCAGCTTAGTCAGGGGCGCCCCCGGGGAGCTGTTTTTT. It yields the protein CASSLVRGAPGELFF.

V usage is TRBV10-3 and J usage is TRBJ2-3; possible D gene TRBD1, 6 bases. Germline values: CDR1 ENHRY, CDR2 SYGVKD. The V and J ends lost 6 bases and 14 bases respectively, with 18 bases between them. The CDR3 covers 12 residues. The CDR3 DNA sequence: TGTGCCATCAGCCCAGGGGAATGGCCTGGGTATTTT. Its protein is CAISPGEWPGYF.

The V call is TRBV19, the J call TRBJ1-5; TRBD1 matches 7 bases. Germline CDR1 LNHDA, CDR2 SQIVND (reference sequence). The CDR3 sequence is 14 residues long. The V and J ends lost 7 bases and 7 bases, in that order; junction bases with no gene match: 10. In DNA, the CDR3 is TGTGCCAGTACCAAGGGGGCTTCGGGACAGCCCCAGCATTTT. Protein sequence: CASTKGASGQPQHF.

The CDR3 spells CAWSDGETQYF. The CDR3 DNA is TGTGCCTGGAGTGACGGAGAGACCCAGTACTTC. This rearrangement joins TRBV30 to TRBJ2-5, with no clear D. The V gene lost 1 base and the J gene lost 4 bases, with 4 bases spanning the gap. Germline values: CDR1 GTSNPN, CDR2 SVGIG (reference sequence). CDR3 size: 11 residues.

CDR3 sequence: CASSWGPGGMVQPQHF. Written as DNA, the CDR3 is TGCGCCAGCAGCTGGGGGCCGGGGGGAATGGTTCAGCCCCAGCATTTT. The V gene is TRBV5-1, the J gene TRBJ1-5, with a possible D match to TRBD1 (6 bases). There are 16 residues in the CDR3. V was cut by 3 bases and J by 6 bases, with 19 bases left in between. Germline V gives CDR1 SGHRS, CDR2 YFSETQ.

The chain carries TRBV27 and TRBJ1-4; D is undetermined. Germline V gene sequence: CDR1 MNHEY, CDR2 SMNVEV (reference sequence). V gave up 3 bases and J gave up 8 bases, with 16 bases separating them. The CDR3 covers 15 residues. The CDR3 DNA follows: TGTGCCAGCAGTTTCTATTCGGCATCTCCCGAAAAACTGTTTTTT. This sequence encodes CASSFYSASPEKLFF.

The chain joins TRBV29-1 to TRBJ2-7; 7 bases agree with TRBD1. J gave up 4 bases and V 4 bases, and 7 bases lay outside the gene matches. The CDR3 has 13 residues. Germline V gene data show CDR1 as SQVTM and CDR2 as ANQGSEA. The CDR3 protein is CSVVGTEAYEQYF. CDR3 in DNA: TGCAGCGTTGTAGGGACAGAGGCATACGAGCAGTACTTC.